This T cell receptor beta chain originates from a study of T cells in Graves' hyperthyroidism and ophthalmopathy. This CDR3 is 12 amino acids long. V was shortened by 12 bases and J by 3 bases, with 13 bases between the two germline ends. Germline CDR1 reads KGHDR; CDR2 reads SFDVKD. The source material, RNA transcripts, was used to amplify TCR beta CDR3 regions. First-round RT-PCR with HTBI primers amplified the TCR CDR3 region. MiXCR, applied by TCRdb to the multiplex PCR reads, yields one record per CDR3 protein. The sample carries 330,000 or so distinct CDR3 sequences, roughly 20% recorded once. The chain links TRBV24-1 to TRBJ2-5, with D possibly being TRBD1 or TRBD2 (5 bases each). The specimen was blood. This TCR came from a man over 45 with Graves' ophthalmopathy. In DNA form, the CDR3 reads TGTGCCTCTCCGAGGGGTGAAGAGACCCAGTACTTC. Its translation: CASPRGEETQYF.